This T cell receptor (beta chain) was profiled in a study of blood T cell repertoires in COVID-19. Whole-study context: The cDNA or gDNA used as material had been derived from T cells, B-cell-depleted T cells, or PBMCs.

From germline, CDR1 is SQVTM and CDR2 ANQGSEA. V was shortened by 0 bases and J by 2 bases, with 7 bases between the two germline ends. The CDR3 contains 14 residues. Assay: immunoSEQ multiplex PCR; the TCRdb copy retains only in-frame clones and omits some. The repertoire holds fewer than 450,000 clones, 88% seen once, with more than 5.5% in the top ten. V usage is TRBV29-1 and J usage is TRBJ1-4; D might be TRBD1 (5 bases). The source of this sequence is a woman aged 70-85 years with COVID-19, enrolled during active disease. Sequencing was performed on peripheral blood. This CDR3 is CSVEDRVTNEKLFF. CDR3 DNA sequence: TGCAGCGTTGAAGACAGGGTTACTAATGAAAAACTGTTTTTT.